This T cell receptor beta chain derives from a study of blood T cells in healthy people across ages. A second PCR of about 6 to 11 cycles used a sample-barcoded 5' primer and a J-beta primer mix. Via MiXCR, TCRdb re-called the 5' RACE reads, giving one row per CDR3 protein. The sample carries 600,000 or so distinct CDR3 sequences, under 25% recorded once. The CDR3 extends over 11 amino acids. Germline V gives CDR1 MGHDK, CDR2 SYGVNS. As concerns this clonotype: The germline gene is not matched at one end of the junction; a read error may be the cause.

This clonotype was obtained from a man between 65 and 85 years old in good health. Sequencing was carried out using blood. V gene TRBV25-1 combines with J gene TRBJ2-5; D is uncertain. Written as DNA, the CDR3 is TGTGCCGGCAGTCCCGAGGAGACCCAGTACTTC. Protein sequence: CAGSPEETQYF.